Listed below are T cell receptor beta chains from one sample, sequenced in a study of blood T cell repertoires in COVID-19. Sequencing was performed with immunoSEQ multiplex PCR; in TCRdb, only in-frame clones are kept and a portion is missing. Among fewer than 200,000 clones listed, 80% were seen once. Sequencing was carried out using peripheral blood. The receptors shown here come from a man aged 60 to 75 with acute or convalescent COVID-19. Each CDR3 is given with its conserved first and last residue. A D gene is named only where the DNA matches it firmly. Size is omitted from some rows. Given values are once, few, many or a class for expanded clones.

V gene,J gene,clone size,D gene,CDR3 DNA,CDR3 protein
TRBV3-1/TRBV3-2,TRBJ1-2,NA,NA,TGTGCCAGCAGCCAAATAAGGAAGGCGGGTGGCTACACCTTC,CASSQIRKAGGYTF
TRBV27,TRBJ1-5,NA,NA,TGTGCCAGCAGTCCTCAGGAAGGATCTTCAGCCCAGCATTTT,CASSPQEGSSAQHF
TRBV10-3,TRBJ2-2,NA,TRBD2,TGTGCCATCAGTGAACTAGCGGGGGTAACCGGGGAGCTGTTTTTT,CAISELAGVTGELFF
TRBV20-1,TRBJ1-1,once,NA,TGCAGTGCTAGAGTCGGGGGAGAAGCTTTCTTT,CSARVGGEAFF
TRBV5-1,TRBJ1-1,NA,NA,TGCGCCAGCAGAAAACTGGGGGGAGATGTTACTGAAGCTTTCTTT,CASRKLGGDVTEAFF
TRBV15,TRBJ2-7,NA,TRBD2,TGTGCCACCAGCATAATGGTGGGAGGGAGGTTAAACGAGCAGTACTTC,CATSIMVGGRLNEQYF
TRBV6-5,TRBJ1-5,NA,NA,TGTGCCAGCAGGCTGGGGCGCAATCAGCCCCAGCATTTT,CASRLGRNQPQHF
TRBV2,TRBJ2-1,NA,TRBD1,TGTGCCAGCAGTAAAACCGGGACAGGGGGGCGCAATGAGCAGTTCTTC,CASSKTGTGGRNEQFF
TRBV24-1,TRBJ2-1,NA,NA,TGTGCCACCAGTAGGGGGGGCACTACCTATGAGCAGTTCTTC,CATSRGGTTYEQFF
TRBV19,TRBJ2-3,NA,NA,TGTGCCAGTAGTATCGAAAAGCCTACAGATACGCAGTATTTT,CASSIEKPTDTQYF
TRBV7-9,TRBJ1-2,NA,NA,TGTGCCAGCAGCTTAGATCTGCGCGGCTACACCTTC,CASSLDLRGYTF
TRBV11-3,TRBJ2-3,NA,NA,TGTGCCAGCAGCTCCATGGGAGGAGATGATACGCAGTATTTT,CASSSMGGDDTQYF
TRBV24-1,TRBJ2-2,NA,TRBD1,TGTGCCACCAGTGACCCGTCGGGACAGCTCACCGGGGAGCTGTTTTTT,CATSDPSGQLTGELFF
TRBV18,TRBJ2-7,NA,TRBD1,TGTGCCAGCTCACCTTCAACAGGGGGCTGGGAGCAGTACTTC,CASSPSTGGWEQYF
TRBV25-1,TRBJ1-2,NA,NA,TGTGCCAGCAGTGAACAGGGAAACTATGGCTACACCTTC,CASSEQGNYGYTF
TRBV11-2,TRBJ1-3,NA,NA,TGTGCCAGCAGCTTAGTCACAGGACACTCTGGAAACACCATATATTTT,CASSLVTGHSGNTIYF
TRBV30,TRBJ2-1,NA,TRBD2,TGTGCCTGGAGTGTAATTGTCCGGGGGGATGAGCAGTTCTTC,CAWSVIVRGDEQFF
TRBV6-1,TRBJ1-1,NA,NA,TGTGCCAGCAGTGAACGAGGGTTGAGGAACACTGAAGCTTTCTTT,CASSERGLRNTEAFF
TRBV30,TRBJ1-4,NA,NA,TGTGCCTGGAGTCGTACCACCCGGGGTAGTGAAAAACTGTTTTTT,CAWSRTTRGSEKLFF
TRBV10-1,TRBJ1-1,few,NA,TGCGCCAGCAGAACAGCCTTGAACACTGAAGCTTTCTTT,CASRTALNTEAFF
TRBV14,TRBJ1-1,NA,TRBD1,TGTGCCAGCAGCCAAGGAGGGACAGGCTGGACGAACACTGAAGCTTTCTTT,CASSQGGTGWTNTEAFF
TRBV19,TRBJ2-4,NA,NA,TGTGCCAGCAACACCCCGGGAATCAAAAACATTCAGTACTTC,CASNTPGIKNIQYF
TRBV19,TRBJ2-1,NA,TRBD1,TGTGCCAGTAGTAACGGACAGGCGAGCTCCTACAATGAGCAGTTCTTC,CASSNGQASSYNEQFF
TRBV4-2,TRBJ1-5,NA,NA,TGTGCCAGCAGCCAAGAGGTGGGTAGCCATCAGCCCCAGCATTTT,CASSQEVGSHQPQHF
TRBV5-8,TRBJ1-1,NA,NA,TGTGCCAGCAGCTTGGAGCAGGGTCGGACTTTCTTT,CASSLEQGRTFF
TRBV7-2,TRBJ2-7,NA,NA,TGTGCCAGCAGCCTACCGGGTCCCGCCTACGAGCAGTACTTC,CASSLPGPAYEQYF
TRBV7-2,TRBJ2-3,NA,NA,TGTGCCAGCAGCAGAACTACAGATACGCAGTATTTT,CASSRTTDTQYF
TRBV6-5,TRBJ1-1,NA,NA,TGTGCCAGCCGAATGGTGAGGGACACTGAAGCTTTCTTT,CASRMVRDTEAFF
TRBV11-2,TRBJ2-7,few,TRBD2,TGTGCCAGCAGCACCGGGACTAGCGGGAACTACGAGCAGTACTTC,CASSTGTSGNYEQYF
TRBV5-1,TRBJ2-5,NA,TRBD2,TGCGCCAGCACCCAGAGGAGCGGGAGCAGCGAGACCCAGTACTTC,CASTQRSGSSETQYF
TRBV9,TRBJ2-5,NA,NA,TGTGCCAGCAGCGTCGAAGGCGGGCGGACCCAGTACTTC,CASSVEGGRTQYF
TRBV10-3,TRBJ1-2,NA,NA,TGTGCCATCACCCAACAGGGTACTAACTATGGCTACACCTTC,CAITQQGTNYGYTF
TRBV5-5,TRBJ1-6,NA,NA,TGTGCCAGCAGCTCTACAGTAACAGGGCTCTATTCACCCCTCCACTTT,CASSSTVTGLYSPLHF
TRBV16,TRBJ2-3,NA,TRBD2,TGTGCCAGCAGCCAATCGAGACTAGCCGTAGATACGCAGTATTTT,CASSQSRLAVDTQYF
TRBV3-1/TRBV3-2,TRBJ2-3,NA,NA,TGTGCCAGCAGCCCCCGGACAGATACGCAGTATTTT,CASSPRTDTQYF
TRBV2,TRBJ1-3,NA,TRBD1,TGTGCCAGCAGTGGATCGACAGGGGACTCTGGAAACACCATATATTTT,CASSGSTGDSGNTIYF
TRBV6-5,TRBJ1-3,NA,NA,TGTGCCAGCAGTTACTCGGACAGCTCTGGAAACACCATATATTTT,CASSYSDSSGNTIYF
TRBV5-1,TRBJ2-7,NA,TRBD2,TGCGCCAGCAGCTTGGAATGGACTAGTAACTACGAGCAGTACTTC,CASSLEWTSNYEQYF
TRBV2,TRBJ1-2,few,TRBD1,TGTGCCAGCAGGGACACAGGGGGGGCGGGCTACACCTTC,CASRDTGGAGYTF
TRBV19,TRBJ1-5,NA,NA,TGTGCCAGTAGTATAGGGGACTTTCGACATCAGCCCCAGCATTTT,CASSIGDFRHQPQHF
TRBV10-3,TRBJ1-1,NA,NA,TGTGCCATCAGTGATGGACAGTTGAACACTGAAGCTTTCTTT,CAISDGQLNTEAFF
TRBV19,TRBJ1-6,NA,NA,TGTGCCAGTAGTATTCCAGTAGCGGGTTCACCCCTCCACTTT,CASSIPVAGSPLHF
TRBV27,TRBJ2-1,NA,TRBD2,TGTGCCAGCAGGGTCATTAGCGGGGGCTCCTACAATGAGCAGTTCTTC,CASRVISGGSYNEQFF
TRBV10-3,TRBJ1-5,NA,TRBD1,TGTGCCATCAGACAGGGGGCAACAGGGCAGCCCCAGCATTTT,CAIRQGATGQPQHF
TRBV6-5,TRBJ1-5,once,NA,TGTGCCAGCAGCGAGCATAGCAATCAGCCCCAGCATTTT,CASSEHSNQPQHF
TRBV7-3,TRBJ1-1,NA,NA,TGTGCCAGCAGCCCACAGGGCAACACTGAAGCTTTCTTT,CASSPQGNTEAFF
TRBV19,TRBJ1-2,NA,NA,TGTGCCAGTAGTATGGGATGGTCCGGACAAGGACTAGGCCATGGCTACACCTTC,CASSMGWSGQGLGHGYTF
TRBV6-5,TRBJ2-7,NA,NA,TGTGCCAGTGGGCGGGGCATGGACTCCTACGAGCAGTACTTC,CASGRGMDSYEQYF
TRBV2,TRBJ2-3,NA,NA,TGTGCCAGCAGGGGAGGAGATATAACAGATACGCAGTATTTT,CASRGGDITDTQYF
TRBV6-6,TRBJ1-1,NA,NA,TGTGCCAGCAGTTACGGAGGACAGTCTGAAGCTTTCTTT,CASSYGGQSEAFF